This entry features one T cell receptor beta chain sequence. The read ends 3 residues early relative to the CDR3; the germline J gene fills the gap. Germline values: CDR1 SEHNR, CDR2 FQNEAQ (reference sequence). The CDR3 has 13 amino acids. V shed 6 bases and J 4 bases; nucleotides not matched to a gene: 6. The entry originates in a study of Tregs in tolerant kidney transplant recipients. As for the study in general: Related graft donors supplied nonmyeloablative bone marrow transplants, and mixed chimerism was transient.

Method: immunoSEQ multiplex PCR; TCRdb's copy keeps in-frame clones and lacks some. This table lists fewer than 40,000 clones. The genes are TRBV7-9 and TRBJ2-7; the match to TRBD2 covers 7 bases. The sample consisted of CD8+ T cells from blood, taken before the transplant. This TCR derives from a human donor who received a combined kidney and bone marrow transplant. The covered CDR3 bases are TGTGCCAGCAGTTGGGGGGGAGAATACGAG. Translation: CASSWGGEYE. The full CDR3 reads CASSWGGEYEQYF. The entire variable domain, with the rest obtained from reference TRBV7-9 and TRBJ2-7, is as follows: DTGVSQNPRHKITKRGQNVTFRCDPISEHNRLYWYRQTLGQGPEFLTYFQNEAQLEKSRLLSDRFSAERPKGSFSTLEIQRTEQGDSAMYLCASSWGGEYEQYFGPGTRLTVT.